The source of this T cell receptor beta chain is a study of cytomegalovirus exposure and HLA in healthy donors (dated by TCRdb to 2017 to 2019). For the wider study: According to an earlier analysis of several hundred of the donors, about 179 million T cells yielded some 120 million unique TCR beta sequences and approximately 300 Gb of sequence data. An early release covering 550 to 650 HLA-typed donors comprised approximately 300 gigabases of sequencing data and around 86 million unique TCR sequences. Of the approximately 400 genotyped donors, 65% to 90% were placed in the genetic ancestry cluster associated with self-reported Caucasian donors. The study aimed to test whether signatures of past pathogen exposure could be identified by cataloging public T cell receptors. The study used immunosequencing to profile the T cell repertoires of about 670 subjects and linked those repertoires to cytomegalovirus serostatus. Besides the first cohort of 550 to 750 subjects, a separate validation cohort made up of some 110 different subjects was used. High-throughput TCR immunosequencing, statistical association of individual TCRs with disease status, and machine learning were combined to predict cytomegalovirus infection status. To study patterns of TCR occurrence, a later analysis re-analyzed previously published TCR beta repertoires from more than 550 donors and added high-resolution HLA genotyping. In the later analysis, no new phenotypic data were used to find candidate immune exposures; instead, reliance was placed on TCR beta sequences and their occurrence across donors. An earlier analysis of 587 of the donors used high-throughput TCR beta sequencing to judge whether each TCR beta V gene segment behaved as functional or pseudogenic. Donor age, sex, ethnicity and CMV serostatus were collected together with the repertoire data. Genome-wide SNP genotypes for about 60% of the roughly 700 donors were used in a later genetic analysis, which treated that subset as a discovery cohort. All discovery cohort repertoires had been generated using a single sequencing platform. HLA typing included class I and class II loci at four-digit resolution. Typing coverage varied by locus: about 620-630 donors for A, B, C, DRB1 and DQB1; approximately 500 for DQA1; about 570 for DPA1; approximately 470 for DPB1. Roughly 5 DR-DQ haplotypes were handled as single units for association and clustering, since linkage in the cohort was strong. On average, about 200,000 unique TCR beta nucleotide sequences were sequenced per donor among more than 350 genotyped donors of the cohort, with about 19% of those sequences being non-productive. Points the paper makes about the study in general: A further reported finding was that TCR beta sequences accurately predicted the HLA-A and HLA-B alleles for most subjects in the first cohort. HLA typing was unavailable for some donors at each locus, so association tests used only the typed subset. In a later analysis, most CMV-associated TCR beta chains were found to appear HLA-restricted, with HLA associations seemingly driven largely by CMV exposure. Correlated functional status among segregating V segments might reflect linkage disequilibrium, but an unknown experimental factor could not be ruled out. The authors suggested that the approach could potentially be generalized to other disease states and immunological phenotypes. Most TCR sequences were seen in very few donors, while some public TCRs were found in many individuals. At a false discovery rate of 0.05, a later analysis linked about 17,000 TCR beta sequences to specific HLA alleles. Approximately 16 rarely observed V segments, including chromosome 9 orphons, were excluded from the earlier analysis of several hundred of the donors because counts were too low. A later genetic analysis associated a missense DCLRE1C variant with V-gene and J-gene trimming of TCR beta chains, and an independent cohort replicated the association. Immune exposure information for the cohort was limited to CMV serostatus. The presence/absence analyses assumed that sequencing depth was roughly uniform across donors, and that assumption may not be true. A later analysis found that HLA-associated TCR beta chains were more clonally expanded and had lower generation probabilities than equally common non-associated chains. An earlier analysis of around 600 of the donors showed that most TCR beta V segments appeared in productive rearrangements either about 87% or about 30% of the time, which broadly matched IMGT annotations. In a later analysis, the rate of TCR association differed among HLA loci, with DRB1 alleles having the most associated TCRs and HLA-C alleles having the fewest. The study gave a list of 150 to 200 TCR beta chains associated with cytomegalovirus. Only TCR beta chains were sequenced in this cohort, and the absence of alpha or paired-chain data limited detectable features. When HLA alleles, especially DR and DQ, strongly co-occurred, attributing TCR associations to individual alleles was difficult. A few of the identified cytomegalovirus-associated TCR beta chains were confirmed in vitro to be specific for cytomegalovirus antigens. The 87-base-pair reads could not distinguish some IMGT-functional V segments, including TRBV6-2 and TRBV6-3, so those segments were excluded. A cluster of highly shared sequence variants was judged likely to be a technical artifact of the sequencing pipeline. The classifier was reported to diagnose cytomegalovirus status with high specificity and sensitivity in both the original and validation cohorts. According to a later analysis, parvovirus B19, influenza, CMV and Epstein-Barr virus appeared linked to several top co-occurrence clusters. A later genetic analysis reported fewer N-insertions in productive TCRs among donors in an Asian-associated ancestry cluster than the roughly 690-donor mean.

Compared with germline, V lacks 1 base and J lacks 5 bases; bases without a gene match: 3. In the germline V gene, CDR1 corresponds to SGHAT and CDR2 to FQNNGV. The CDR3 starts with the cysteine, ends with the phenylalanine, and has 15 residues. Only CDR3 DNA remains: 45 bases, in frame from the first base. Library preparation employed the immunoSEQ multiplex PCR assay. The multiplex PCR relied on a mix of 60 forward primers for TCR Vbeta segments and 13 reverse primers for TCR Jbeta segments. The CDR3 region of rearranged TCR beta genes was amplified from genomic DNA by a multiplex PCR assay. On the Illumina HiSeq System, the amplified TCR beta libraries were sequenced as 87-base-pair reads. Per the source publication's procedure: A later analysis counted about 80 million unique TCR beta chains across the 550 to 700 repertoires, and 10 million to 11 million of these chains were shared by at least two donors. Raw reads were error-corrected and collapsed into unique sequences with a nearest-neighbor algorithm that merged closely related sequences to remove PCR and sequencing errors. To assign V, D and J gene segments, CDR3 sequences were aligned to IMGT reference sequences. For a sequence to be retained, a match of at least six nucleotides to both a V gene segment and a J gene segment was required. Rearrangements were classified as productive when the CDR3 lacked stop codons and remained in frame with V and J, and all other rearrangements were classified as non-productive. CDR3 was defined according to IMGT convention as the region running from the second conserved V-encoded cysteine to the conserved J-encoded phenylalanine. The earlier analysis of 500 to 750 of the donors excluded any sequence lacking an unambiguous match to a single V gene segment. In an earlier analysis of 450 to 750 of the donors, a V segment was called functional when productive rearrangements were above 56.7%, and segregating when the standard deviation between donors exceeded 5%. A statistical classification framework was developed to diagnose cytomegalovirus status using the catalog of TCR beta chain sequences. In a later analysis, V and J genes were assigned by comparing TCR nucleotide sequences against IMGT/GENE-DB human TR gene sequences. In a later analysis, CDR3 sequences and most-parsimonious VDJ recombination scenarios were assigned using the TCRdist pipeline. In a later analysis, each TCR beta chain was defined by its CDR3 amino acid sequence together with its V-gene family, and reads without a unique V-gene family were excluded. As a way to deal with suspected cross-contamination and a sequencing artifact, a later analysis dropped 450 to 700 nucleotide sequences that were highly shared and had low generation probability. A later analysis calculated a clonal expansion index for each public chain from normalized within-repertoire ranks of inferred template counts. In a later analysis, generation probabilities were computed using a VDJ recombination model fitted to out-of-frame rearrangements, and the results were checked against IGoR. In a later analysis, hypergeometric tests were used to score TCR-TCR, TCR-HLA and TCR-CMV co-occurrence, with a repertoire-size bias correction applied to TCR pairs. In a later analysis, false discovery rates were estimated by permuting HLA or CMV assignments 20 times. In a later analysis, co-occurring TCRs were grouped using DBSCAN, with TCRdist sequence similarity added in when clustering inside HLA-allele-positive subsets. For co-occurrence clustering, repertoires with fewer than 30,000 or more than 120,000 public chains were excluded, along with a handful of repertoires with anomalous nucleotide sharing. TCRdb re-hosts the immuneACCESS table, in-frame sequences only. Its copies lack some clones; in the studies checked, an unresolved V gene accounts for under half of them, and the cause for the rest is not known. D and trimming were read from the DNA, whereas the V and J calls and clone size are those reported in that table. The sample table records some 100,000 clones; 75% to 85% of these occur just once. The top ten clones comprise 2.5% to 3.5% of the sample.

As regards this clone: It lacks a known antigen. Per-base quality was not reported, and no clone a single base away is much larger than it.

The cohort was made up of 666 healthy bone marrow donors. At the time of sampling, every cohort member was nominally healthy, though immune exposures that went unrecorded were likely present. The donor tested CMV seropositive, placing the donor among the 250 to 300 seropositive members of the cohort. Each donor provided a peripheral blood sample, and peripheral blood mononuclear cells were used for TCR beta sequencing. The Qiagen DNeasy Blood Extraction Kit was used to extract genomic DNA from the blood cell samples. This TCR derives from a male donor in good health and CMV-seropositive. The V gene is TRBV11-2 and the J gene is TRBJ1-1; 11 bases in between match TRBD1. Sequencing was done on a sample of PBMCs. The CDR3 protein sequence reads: CASSLVGTGGTEAFF. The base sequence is TGTGCCAGCAGCTTAGTTGGGACAGGGGGAACTGAAGCTTTCTTT.